A single sample is the source of the 11 T cell receptor beta chains below, sequenced in a study of CD8 T cells in ankylosing spondylitis. One entry per CDR3 protein, called by TCRdb with MiXCR from the 5' RACE reads. The sample comprises 35,000 to 45,000 distinct CDR3 sequences, about 10% of which are singletons, and 1.1% to 1.5% rests with the top ten. Material: blood, either unsorted or a sorted T cell fraction (not recorded which). These receptors originate from a male donor with ankylosing spondylitis or in good health (not recorded which).

This sequence joins TRBV11-2 and TRBJ1-1; TRBD1 matches at 11 bases. The germline V gene has CDR1 SGHAT and CDR2 FQNNGV. The CDR3 is 18 amino acids. J gave up 7 bases and V 2 bases, and 15 bases lay outside the gene matches. CDR3 nucleotides: TGTGCCAGCAGCTTATACGGGACAGGGGGGATTGGGATTGATGAAGCTTTCTTT. Its translation is CASSLYGTGGIGIDEAFF.

This clonotype is a singleton in its sample. The chain has TRBV3-1 and TRBJ2-2, with D uncertain. CDR3 length: 14 residues. V lost 1 base and J 7 bases, leaving 10 bases between the germline ends. Germline-derived CDR1 and CDR2 are LGHDT and YNNKEL (reference sequence). The CDR3 reads CASSQGQTGGELFF. The CDR3 DNA follows: TGTGCCAGCAGCCAAGGCCAGACGGGCGGGGAGCTGTTTTTT.

This chain links TRBV2 with TRBJ1-5; unclear D gene. This CDR3 spans 14 amino acids. Germline values: CDR1 SNHLY, CDR2 FYNNEI. Deletions cut 3 bases from V and 3 bases from J, with 9 bases between. The CDR3 loop reads CASSDLTHNQPQHF. The CDR3 DNA follows: TGTGCCAGCAGTGACCTGACGCACAATCAGCCCCAGCATTTT. Supplemented by reference TRBV2 and TRBJ1-5, the full variable domain reads EPEVTQTPSHQVTQMGQEVILRCVPISNHLYFYWYRQILGQKVEFLVSFYNNEISEKSEIFDDQFSVERPDGSNFTLKIRSTKLEDSAMYFCASSDLTHNQPQHFGDGTRLSIL.

This clonotype appeared a few times. The chain recombines TRBV6-1 with TRBJ2-7; D is uncertain. CDR1 MNHNS and CDR2 SASEGT come from the germline V gene. Trimming removed 6 bases at V and 1 base at J, with 19 bases between. This CDR3 is built from 16 residues. CDR3 coding DNA: TGTGCCAGCAGCCCCCGTGTAGGCTCTTCTTCCTACGAGCAGTACTTC. This translates into CASSPRVGSSSYEQYF.

This clonotype is medium-sized. This rearrangement joins TRBV20-1 to TRBJ2-3; maybe TRBD1 (6 bases). The germline V gene has CDR1 DFQATT and CDR2 SNEGSKA (reference sequence). This CDR3 has 16 amino acids. V lost 0 bases to trimming and J lost 3 bases, with 16 bases between them. The CDR3 DNA reads TGCAGTGCTAGAGATCGAAGCAGGGGTTTTACAGATACGCAGTATTTT. It translates to CSARDRSRGFTDTQYF.

This clonotype was observed at least ten times. The chain links TRBV28 to TRBJ2-5, with D perhaps matching TRBD2 (6 bases). The length of the CDR3 is 13 residues. The ends were cut back, 0 bases at V and 9 bases at J, with 11 bases in the middle. Germline loops: CDR1 MDHEN, CDR2 SYDVKM. The CDR3 DNA reads as TGTGCCAGCAGTTTATGGGTTTCGGGGGCCCAGTACTTC. This encodes CASSLWVSGAQYF.

There are many counts of this clonotype. The V call is TRBV18, the J call TRBJ2-1, with D possibly TRBD2 on 6 matching bases. Per germline, CDR1 KGHSH and CDR2 LQKENI. Between the trimmed V and J ends, which lost 6 bases and 15 bases, there was a span of 21 bases. The CDR3 runs 13 residues. The CDR3, as DNA: TGTGCCAGCTCGTCAGTCGGGGGTAGGGGTCTGTTCTTC. Encoded protein: CASSSVGGRGLFF. The variable domain in full, with the rest retrieved from reference TRBV18 and TRBJ2-1, is NAGVMQNPRHLVRRRGQEARLRCSPMKGHSHVYWYRQLPEEGLKFMVYLQKENIIDESGMPKERFSAEFPKEGPSILRIQQVVRGDSAAYFCASSSVGGRGLFFGPGTRLTVL.

The rearrangement links TRBV29-1 to TRBJ2-1; the match to TRBD1 covers 9 bases. Trimming at V came to 4 bases and at J to 4 bases, leaving 2 bases not matched to a gene. Germline loops: CDR1 SQVTM, CDR2 ANQGSEA. This CDR3 region has 13 residues. CDR3 DNA: TGCAGCGTTGCGGGACAGGGATACAATGAGCAGTTCTTC. The encoded protein is CSVAGQGYNEQFF.

This clonotype was seen repeatedly, ten times or more. The chain links TRBV27 to TRBJ2-1, with 12 bases lining up with TRBD2. V lost 6 bases and J lost 0; bases outside the gene matches: 6. Germline loops: CDR1 MNHEY, CDR2 SMNVEV (reference sequence). The CDR3 has 17 residues. As DNA, the CDR3 is TGTGCCAGCAGCCCCGGACTAGCGGGGTACTCCTACAATGAGCAGTTCTTC. Translation: CASSPGLAGYSYNEQFF.

This clonotype showed up many times. This chain connects TRBV12-3 or TRBV12-4 to TRBJ2-7; D unresolved. The CDR3 sequence is 11 residues long. V shed 4 bases and J shed 3 bases, with 4 bases lying between them. CDR3 residues: CASSSVYEQYF. The CDR3 region has the DNA TGTGCCAGCAGTTCGGTCTACGAGCAGTACTTC.

The table lists this clonotype with many counts. The V and J genes are TRBV4-1 and TRBJ2-3; D remains ambiguous. This CDR3 is 13 amino acids long. The ends were cut back, 0 bases at V and 8 bases at J, with 9 bases in the middle. The germline gives CDR1 MGHRA, CDR2 YSYEKL. The DNA of the CDR3 is TGCGCCAGCAGCCAAGAGAGGAAGGTTACGCAGTATTTT. Translated: CASSQERKVTQYF.